The 10 T cell receptor beta chains below all came from one sample that was sequenced in a study of T-cell memory formation after mild COVID-19. TCRdb called the 5' RACE reads again in MiXCR, with one record for every CDR3 protein. The sample has approximately 170,000 distinct CDR3 sequences, over 10% seen once. Sequencing was carried out using PBMCs or a T cell subset sorted from them (not recorded which). These receptors all stem from a man between 18 and 35 years old who had mild COVID-19 (a few samples of this study predate the infection). Cell type and time point are not known.

This clonotype appeared a few times. The genes are TRBV15 and TRBJ2-5; D ambiguous. The CDR3 extends over 14 amino acids. Trimming shortened V by 2 bases and J by 5 bases, and 12 bases separated the two germline ends. The germline V gene has CDR1 LNHNV and CDR2 YYDKDF (reference sequence). CDR3 nucleotide sequence: TGTGCCACCAGCAGATACCCCTCCGTCGAGACCCAGTACTTC. Translating it yields CATSRYPSVETQYF.

This clonotype was picked up many times. V usage is TRBV5-4 and J usage is TRBJ1-2; TRBD1 agrees at 11 bases. CDR1 SGHNT and CDR2 YYREEE come from the germline V gene (reference sequence). V was clipped by 4 bases and J by 3 bases; unmatched bases: 8. This CDR3 has 16 residues. CDR3 sequence (DNA): TGTGCCAGCAGCCCGGGGACAGGGGGTTTGGACTATGGCTACACCTTC. Translation gives CASSPGTGGLDYGYTF.

This clonotype has a count of ten or more. J is TRBJ2-7 and V is TRBV29-1; no clear D gene. Per the germline V gene, CDR1 is SQVTM and CDR2 is ANQGSEA. V was shortened by 6 bases and J by 6 bases, with 18 bases between the two germline ends. CDR3 length: 13 residues. The CDR3 here is CSVGYLTPGEQYF. CDR3 sequence (DNA): TGCAGCGTGGGGTATTTGACTCCGGGCGAGCAGTACTTC.

This clonotype was seen a handful of times. V usage is TRBV24-1 and J usage is TRBJ2-7; TRBD1 or TRBD2 may be the D gene (6 bases each). V dropped 2 bases and J dropped 6 bases, with 13 bases sitting between them. The CDR3 totals 14 residues. The germline V gene has CDR1 KGHDR and CDR2 SFDVKD. This CDR3 reads CATSDSSGAGEQYF. Written as DNA, the CDR3 is TGTGCCACCAGTGATTCATCGGGGGCGGGCGAGCAGTACTTC.

V is TRBV27 and J is TRBJ2-2, with D unclear. Trimming cost V 6 bases and J 2 bases, with 22 bases left between them. Germline V lookup: CDR1 MNHEY, CDR2 SMNVEV (reference sequence). This CDR3 spans 18 amino acids. The CDR3 coding sequence is TGTGCCAGCAGCCCTAGTGGGGTATTGGATTTCAACACCGGGGAGCTGTTTTTT. This encodes CASSPSGVLDFNTGELFF.

The chain combines TRBV6-2 or TRBV6-3 with TRBJ1-4; D is uncertain. Trimming removed 6 bases from V and 8 bases from J, with 7 bases in between. Germline assignment: CDR1 MNHEY and CDR2 SVGEGT. The CDR3 consists of 11 residues. The CDR3 DNA reads as TGTGCCAGCAGCCCTCACGAAAAACTGTTTTTT. Its protein is CASSPHEKLFF.

This clonotype was counted a few times. The chain joins TRBV4-1 to TRBJ1-1, with no clear D. Per germline, CDR1 MGHRA and CDR2 YSYEKL. V lost 0 bases, J lost 10 bases, and 24 bases lay in between. The CDR3 has 17 residues. The CDR3 spells CASSQEVFVDPTGGAFF. Here the CDR3 DNA reads TGCGCCAGCAGCCAAGAAGTGTTTGTTGACCCAACGGGAGGAGCTTTCTTT.

The chain links TRBV20-1 to TRBJ2-3; D may be TRBD1 (6 bases). V was cut by 3 bases and J by 7 bases, with 14 bases left in between. This CDR3 contains 13 residues. Germline V gene lookup returns CDR1 DFQATT and CDR2 SNEGSKA (reference sequence). CDR3 sequence reads: CSARSLGQNTQYF. CDR3 sequence (DNA): TGCAGTGCTAGGTCACTGGGACAAAATACGCAGTATTTT.

This clonotype was seen at least ten times. The chain combines TRBV4-3 with TRBJ2-3, with 8 bases fitting TRBD2. With 0 bases clipped from V and 9 bases from J, the junction kept 11 bases outside the gene matches. Germline CDR1 LGHNA, CDR2 YSLEER. This CDR3 has 16 residues. CDR3 protein: CASSQERGVAGQTQYF. The CDR3 DNA sequence: TGCGCCAGCAGCCAAGAGCGGGGGGTAGCTGGGCAGACGCAGTATTTT.

V gene TRBV5-1 combines with J gene TRBJ1-4, with 8 bases aligning to TRBD1. Germline trimming cut 4 bases from V and 8 bases from J; bases unmatched to any gene: 4. The germline V gene has CDR1 SGHRS and CDR2 YFSETQ. The CDR3 runs 13 residues. CDR3 in DNA: TGCGCCAGCAGCATAGGGACAGGCGAAAAACTGTTTTTT. Its protein product is CASSIGTGEKLFF. Complete variable domain (other parts from reference TRBV5-1 and TRBJ1-4): KAGVTQTPRYLIKTRGQQVTLSCSPISGHRSVSWYQQTPGQGLQFLFEYFSETQRNKGNFPGRFSGRQFSNSRSEMNVSTLELGDSALYLCASSIGTGEKLFFGSGTQLSVL.